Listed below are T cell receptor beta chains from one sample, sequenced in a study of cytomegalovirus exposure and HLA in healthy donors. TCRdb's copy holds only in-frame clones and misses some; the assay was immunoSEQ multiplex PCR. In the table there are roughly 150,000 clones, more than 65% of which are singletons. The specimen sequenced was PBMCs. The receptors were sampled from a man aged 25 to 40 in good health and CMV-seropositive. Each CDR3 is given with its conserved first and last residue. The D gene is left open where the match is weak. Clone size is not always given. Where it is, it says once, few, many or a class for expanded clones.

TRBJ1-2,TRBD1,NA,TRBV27,TGTGCCAGCAGTTTAAGAGGGGGCGCGAACTATGGCTACACCTTC,CASSLRGGANYGYTF
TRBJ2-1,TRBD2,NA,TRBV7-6,TGTGCCAGCAGCTTAGAACTAGCGGGATGGAACAATGAGCAGTTCTTC,CASSLELAGWNNEQFF
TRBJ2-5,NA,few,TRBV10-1,TGCGCCAGCGGAGACAGGGAGACCCAGTACTTC,CASGDRETQYF
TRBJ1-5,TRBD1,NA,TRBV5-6,TGTGCCAGCAGCTCTACTGGACAGGGCGATCAGCCCCAGCATTTT,CASSSTGQGDQPQHF
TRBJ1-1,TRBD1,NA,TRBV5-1,TGCGCCAGCAGCCAAGGGACAGAAAACACTGAAGCTTTCTTT,CASSQGTENTEAFF
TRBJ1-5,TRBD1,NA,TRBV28,TGTGCCAGCAGTTCACAGGGGCTCAATCAGCCCCAGCATTTT,CASSSQGLNQPQHF
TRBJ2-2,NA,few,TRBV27,TGTGCCAGCAGTAAAGGAGGCACCGGGGAGCTGTTTTTT,CASSKGGTGELFF
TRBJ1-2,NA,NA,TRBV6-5,TGTGCCAGCAGAAGGGGCACTAACTATGGCTACACCTTC,CASRRGTNYGYTF
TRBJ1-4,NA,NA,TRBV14,TGTGCCAGCAGCCCACGTCTCGGTGAAAAACTGTTTTTT,CASSPRLGEKLFF
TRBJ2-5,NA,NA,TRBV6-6,TGTGCCAGCAGTTACACCGGGATAGACGGGACCCAGTACTTC,CASSYTGIDGTQYF
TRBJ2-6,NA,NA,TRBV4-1,TGCGCCAGCAGCCAAGAGGGTCAGGAACTTGCCAACGTCCTGACTTTC,CASSQEGQELANVLTF
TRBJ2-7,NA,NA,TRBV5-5,TGTGCCAGCATCTCAGGGTCCTACGAGCAGTACTTC,CASISGSYEQYF
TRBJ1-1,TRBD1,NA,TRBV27,TGTGCCAGCACCGCGACGGACAGGCTGTACACTGAAGCTTTCTTT,CASTATDRLYTEAFF
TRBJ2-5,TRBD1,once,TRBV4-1,TGCGCCAGCAGCCAAGTACGGACAGGGAGAGAGACCCAGTACTTC,CASSQVRTGRETQYF
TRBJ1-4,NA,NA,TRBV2,TGTGCCAGCAGTGAATCGGGGAGGGAAACTAATGAAAAACTGTTTTTT,CASSESGRETNEKLFF
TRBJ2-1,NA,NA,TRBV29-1,TGCAGCGTTGACGGTCCCCTCTACAATGAGCAGTTCTTC,CSVDGPLYNEQFF
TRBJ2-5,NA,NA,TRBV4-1,TGCGCCAGCAGCCTGGGCCCTCAAGAGACCCAGTACTTC,CASSLGPQETQYF
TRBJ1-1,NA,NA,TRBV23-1,TGCGCCAGCAGTCAGGGAGAAACCATACGACGGGACACTGAAGCTTTCTTT,CASSQGETIRRDTEAFF
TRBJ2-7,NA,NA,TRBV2,TGTGCCAGAGCACGGACACCTGACTCCTACGAGCAGTACTTC,CARARTPDSYEQYF
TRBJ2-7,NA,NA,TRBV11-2,TGTGCCAGCAGCTTAGATCGTTACGAGCAGTACTTC,CASSLDRYEQYF
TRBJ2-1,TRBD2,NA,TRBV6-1,TGTGCCAGCAGTGTCCTAGCGGGAGGGTGGAATGAGCAGTTCTTC,CASSVLAGGWNEQFF
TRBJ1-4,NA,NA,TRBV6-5,TGTGCCAGCAGTTCGAACCCCCGCCGGGGTGAAAAACTGTTTTTT,CASSSNPRRGEKLFF
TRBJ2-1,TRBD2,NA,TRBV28,TGTGCCAGCAGCATTATTGGGGGGACACCTGGGACTAGCGAGAGTTTTACCTACAATGAGCAGTTCTTC,CASSIIGGTPGTSESFTYNEQFF
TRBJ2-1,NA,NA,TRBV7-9,TGTTCCAGCAGCTCTAACCGACGGGTCAAAATTAATTACAATGAGCAGTTCTTC,CSSSSNRRVKINYNEQFF
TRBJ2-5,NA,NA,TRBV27,TGTGCCAGCAGTCCCGAAGAGGGAGTTCAAGAGACCCAGTACTTC,CASSPEEGVQETQYF
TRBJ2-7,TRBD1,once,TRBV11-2,TGTGCCAGCAGCCGCGGACAGGGGGGTTTGAGTTCCTACGAGCAGTACTTC,CASSRGQGGLSSYEQYF
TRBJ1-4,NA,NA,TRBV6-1,TGTGCCAGCAGAGCAGGGGTTATAGGGAATGAAAAACTGTTTTTT,CASRAGVIGNEKLFF
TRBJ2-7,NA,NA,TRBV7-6,TGTGCCAGCAGCTTTGGTGCTGGGCCGTACGAGCAGTACTTC,CASSFGAGPYEQYF
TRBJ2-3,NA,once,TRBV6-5,TGTGCCAGCAGTATGGGGACTAGCACAGATACGCAGTATTTT,CASSMGTSTDTQYF
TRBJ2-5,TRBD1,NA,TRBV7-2,TGTGCCAGCAGCTCAGATTCGGGACAGCTCCAAGAGACCCAGTACTTC,CASSSDSGQLQETQYF
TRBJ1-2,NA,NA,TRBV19,TGTGCCAGTAGTATGGGGGGTCTTCATGGCTACACCTTC,CASSMGGLHGYTF
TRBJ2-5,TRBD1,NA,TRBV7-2,TGTGCCAGCAGCCAAGGGGGCAGGGCGGAGACCCAGTACTTC,CASSQGGRAETQYF
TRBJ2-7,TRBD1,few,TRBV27,TGTGCCAGCAGCCGGGACAGGGGTTCCTACGAGCAGTACTTC,CASSRDRGSYEQYF
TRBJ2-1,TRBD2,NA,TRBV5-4,TGTGCCAGCAGCTTCCTCACGATCTCCTACCTAGCGGGGGGTGACCATGAGCAGTTCTTC,CASSFLTISYLAGGDHEQFF
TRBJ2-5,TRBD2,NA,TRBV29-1,TGCAGCGTTGTTGGTAGCGGGGCAGGAGAGACCCAGTACTTC,CSVVGSGAGETQYF
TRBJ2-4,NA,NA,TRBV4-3,TGCGCCAGCAGCCAACAGGGCTTGGCCAAAAACATTCAGTACTTC,CASSQQGLAKNIQYF
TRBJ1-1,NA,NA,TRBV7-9,TGTGCCAGCAGTCCACCTCAAGGGAGGGGGAACACTGAAGCTTTCTTT,CASSPPQGRGNTEAFF
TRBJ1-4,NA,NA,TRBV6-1,TGTGCCAGCAGTAAAGGGGGGGGTGAAAAACTGTTTTTT,CASSKGGGEKLFF
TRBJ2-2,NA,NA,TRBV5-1,TGCGCCAGCAGCTCGCAGGGAAACACCGGGGAGCTGTTTTTT,CASSSQGNTGELFF
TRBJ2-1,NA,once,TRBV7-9,TGTTCCAGCAGCTTAGTTCGGGGCAATGAGCAGTTCTTC,CSSSLVRGNEQFF
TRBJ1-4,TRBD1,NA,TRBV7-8,TGTGCCAGCAGCTTAACGACAGGGAGGAGTTTTGAAAAACTGTTTTTT,CASSLTTGRSFEKLFF
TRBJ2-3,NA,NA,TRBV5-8,TGTGCCAGCAGCTTGGAAAGGGGCGGCATTAGCACAGATACGCAGTATTTT,CASSLERGGISTDTQYF